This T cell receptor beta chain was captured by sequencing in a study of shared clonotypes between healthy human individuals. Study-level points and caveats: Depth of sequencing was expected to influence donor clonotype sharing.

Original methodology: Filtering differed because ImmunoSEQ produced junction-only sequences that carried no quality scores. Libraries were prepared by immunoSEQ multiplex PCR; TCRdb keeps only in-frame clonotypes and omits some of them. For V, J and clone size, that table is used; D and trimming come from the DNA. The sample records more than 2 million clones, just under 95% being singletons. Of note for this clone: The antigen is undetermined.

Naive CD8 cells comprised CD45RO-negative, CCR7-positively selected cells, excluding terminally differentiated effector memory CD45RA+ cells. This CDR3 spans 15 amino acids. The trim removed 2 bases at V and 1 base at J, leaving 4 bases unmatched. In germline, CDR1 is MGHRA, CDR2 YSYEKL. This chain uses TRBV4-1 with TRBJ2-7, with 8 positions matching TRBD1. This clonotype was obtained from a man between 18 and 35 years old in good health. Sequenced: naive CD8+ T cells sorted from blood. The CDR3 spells CASSQPGQASYEQYF. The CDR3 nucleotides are TGCGCCAGCAGCCAACCGGGACAGGCTTCCTACGAGCAGTACTTC.